The present T cell receptor (beta chain) was sequenced within a study of blood T cell repertoires in COVID-19. Study as a whole: PBMCs, B-cell-depleted T cells, or T cells were the source of the cDNA or gDNA that made up the material.

The CDR3 covers 17 residues. J lost 5 bases, V lost 1 base, and 12 bases had no gene match. Germline V gene sequence: CDR1 LNHDA, CDR2 SQIVND (reference sequence). The data were produced by immunoSEQ multiplex PCR, yet TCRdb's version contains in-frame clones alone and is incomplete. The sample has 100,000 to 150,000 clones, over 60% seen once. The clonotype originates from a woman aged 65 to 85 with acute or convalescent COVID-19. The chain joins TRBV19 to TRBJ2-3; 7 bases match TRBD2. The sample was peripheral blood. The CDR3 here is CASSIGSGGPLGDTQYF. DNA of the CDR3: TGTGCCAGTAGTATAGGGTCGGGAGGCCCCTTGGGAGATACGCAGTATTTT. The whole variable domain, remainder taken from reference TRBV19 and TRBJ2-3, is DGGITQSPKYLFRKEGQNVTLSCEQNLNHDAMYWYRQDPGQGLRLIYYSQIVNDFQKGDIAEGYSVSREKKESFPLTVTSAQKNPTAFYLCASSIGSGGPLGDTQYFGPGTRLTVL.